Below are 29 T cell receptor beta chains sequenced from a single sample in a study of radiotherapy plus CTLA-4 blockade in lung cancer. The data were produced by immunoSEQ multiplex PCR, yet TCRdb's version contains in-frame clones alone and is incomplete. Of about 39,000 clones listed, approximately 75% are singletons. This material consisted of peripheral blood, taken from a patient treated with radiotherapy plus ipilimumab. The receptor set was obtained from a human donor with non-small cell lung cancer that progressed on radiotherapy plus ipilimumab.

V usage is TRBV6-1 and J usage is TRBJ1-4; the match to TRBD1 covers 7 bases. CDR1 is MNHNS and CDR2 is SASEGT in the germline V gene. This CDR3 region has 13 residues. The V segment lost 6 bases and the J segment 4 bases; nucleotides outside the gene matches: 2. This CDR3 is CASRGGNNEKLFF. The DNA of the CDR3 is TGTGCCAGCAGAGGGGGCAATAATGAAAAACTGTTTTTT.

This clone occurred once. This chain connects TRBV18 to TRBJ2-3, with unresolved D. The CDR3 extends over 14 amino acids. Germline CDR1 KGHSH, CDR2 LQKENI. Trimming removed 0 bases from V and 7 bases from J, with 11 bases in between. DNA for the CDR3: TGTGCCAGCTCACCACCCGCGGCTGTAAATACGCAGTATTTT. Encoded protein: CASSPPAAVNTQYF.

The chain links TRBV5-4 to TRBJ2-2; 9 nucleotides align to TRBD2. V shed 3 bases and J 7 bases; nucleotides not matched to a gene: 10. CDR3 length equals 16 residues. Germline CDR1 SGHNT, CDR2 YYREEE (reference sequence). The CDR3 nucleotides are TGTGCCAGCAGCTGGCGGGGGGGGCCTCTTATCGGGGAGCTGTTTTTT. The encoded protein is CASSWRGGPLIGELFF. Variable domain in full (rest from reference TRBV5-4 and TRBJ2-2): ETGVTQSPTHLIKTRGQQVTLRCSSQSGHNTVSWYQQALGQGPQFIFQYYREEENGRGNFPPRFSGLQFPNYSSELNVNALELDDSALYLCASSWRGGPLIGELFFGEGSRLTVL.

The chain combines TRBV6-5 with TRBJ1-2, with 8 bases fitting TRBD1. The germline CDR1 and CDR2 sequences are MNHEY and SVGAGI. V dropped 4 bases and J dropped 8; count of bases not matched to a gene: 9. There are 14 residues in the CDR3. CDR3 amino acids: CASSSQDREGGYTF. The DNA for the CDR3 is TGTGCCAGCAGTTCCCAGGACAGGGAGGGCGGCTACACCTTC.

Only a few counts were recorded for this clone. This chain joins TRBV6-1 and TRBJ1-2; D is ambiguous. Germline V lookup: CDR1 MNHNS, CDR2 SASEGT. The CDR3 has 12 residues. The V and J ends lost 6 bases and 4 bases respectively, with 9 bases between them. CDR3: CASSPQPYGYTF. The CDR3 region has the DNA TGTGCCAGCAGCCCACAGCCCTATGGCTACACCTTC.

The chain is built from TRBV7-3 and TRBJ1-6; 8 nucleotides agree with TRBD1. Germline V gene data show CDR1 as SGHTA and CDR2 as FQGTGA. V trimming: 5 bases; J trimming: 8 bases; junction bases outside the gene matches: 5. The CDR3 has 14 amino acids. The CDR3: CASSTGTGDSPLHF. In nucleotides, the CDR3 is TGTGCCAGCAGCACCGGGACAGGAGATTCACCCCTCCACTTT. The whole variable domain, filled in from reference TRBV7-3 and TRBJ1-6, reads GAGVSQTPSNKVTEKGKYVELRCDPISGHTALYWYRQSLGQGPEFLIYFQGTGAADDSGLPNDRFFAVRPEGSVSTLKIQRTERGDSAVYLCASSTGTGDSPLHFGNGTRLTVT.

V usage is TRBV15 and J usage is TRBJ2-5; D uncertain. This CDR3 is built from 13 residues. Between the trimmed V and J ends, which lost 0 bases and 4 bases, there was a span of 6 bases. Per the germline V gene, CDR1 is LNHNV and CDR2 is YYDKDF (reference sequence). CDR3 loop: CATSRDMAETQYF. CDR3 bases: TGTGCCACCAGCAGAGATATGGCAGAGACCCAGTACTTC.

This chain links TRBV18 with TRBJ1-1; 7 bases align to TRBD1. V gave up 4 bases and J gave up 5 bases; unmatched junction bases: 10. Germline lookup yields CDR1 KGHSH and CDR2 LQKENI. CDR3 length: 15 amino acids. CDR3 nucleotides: TGTGCCAGCTCACTCTATGGAGGGGGCGCGACTGAAGCTTTCTTT. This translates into CASSLYGGGATEAFF.

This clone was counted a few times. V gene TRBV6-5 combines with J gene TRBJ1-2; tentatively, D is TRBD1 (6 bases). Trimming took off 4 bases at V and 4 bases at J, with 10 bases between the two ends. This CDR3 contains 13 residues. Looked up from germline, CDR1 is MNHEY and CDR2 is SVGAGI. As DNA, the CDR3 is TGTGCCAGCAGTTTACCAGGGGCCTATGGCTACACCTTC. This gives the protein CASSLPGAYGYTF.

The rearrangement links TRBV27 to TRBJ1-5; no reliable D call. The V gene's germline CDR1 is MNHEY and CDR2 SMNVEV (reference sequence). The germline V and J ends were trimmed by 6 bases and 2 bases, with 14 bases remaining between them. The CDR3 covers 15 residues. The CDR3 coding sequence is TGTGCCAGCAGACCCGGGATGATAGGCAATCAGCCCCAGCATTTT. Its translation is CASRPGMIGNQPQHF.

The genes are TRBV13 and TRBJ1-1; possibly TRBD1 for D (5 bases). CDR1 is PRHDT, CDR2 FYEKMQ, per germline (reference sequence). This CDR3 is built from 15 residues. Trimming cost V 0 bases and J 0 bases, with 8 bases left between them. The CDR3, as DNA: TGTGCCAGCAGCTTAGGCGGCAGGGTGAACACTGAAGCTTTCTTT. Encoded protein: CASSLGGRVNTEAFF.

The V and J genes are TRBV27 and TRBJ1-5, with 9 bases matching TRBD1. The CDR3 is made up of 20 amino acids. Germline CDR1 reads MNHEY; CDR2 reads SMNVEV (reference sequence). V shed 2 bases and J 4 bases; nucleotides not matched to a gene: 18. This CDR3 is CASSLKGGQDRGRGNQPQHF. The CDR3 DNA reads TGTGCCAGCAGTTTAAAGGGGGGCCAGGACAGGGGCCGGGGTAATCAGCCCCAGCATTTT.

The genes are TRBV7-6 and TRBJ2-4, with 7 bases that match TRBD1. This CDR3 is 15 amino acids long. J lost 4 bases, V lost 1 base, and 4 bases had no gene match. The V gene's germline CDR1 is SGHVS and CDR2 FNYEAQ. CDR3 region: CASSLVPGQKNIQYF. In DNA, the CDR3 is TGTGCCAGCAGCTTAGTGCCGGGACAGAAAAACATTCAGTACTTC.

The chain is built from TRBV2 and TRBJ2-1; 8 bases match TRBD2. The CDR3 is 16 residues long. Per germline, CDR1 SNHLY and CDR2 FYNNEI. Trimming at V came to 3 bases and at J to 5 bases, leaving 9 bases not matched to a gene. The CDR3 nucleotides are TGTGCCAGCAGTGACCCCCTAGCGGGCATTAACAATGAGCAGTTCTTC. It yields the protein CASSDPLAGINNEQFF.

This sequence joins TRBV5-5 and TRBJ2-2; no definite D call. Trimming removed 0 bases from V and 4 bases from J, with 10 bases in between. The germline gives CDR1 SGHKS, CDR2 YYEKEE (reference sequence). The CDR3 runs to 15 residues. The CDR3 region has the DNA TGTGCCAGCAGCTTGGGGCCTCATTCCACCGGGGAGCTGTTTTTT. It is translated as CASSLGPHSTGELFF.

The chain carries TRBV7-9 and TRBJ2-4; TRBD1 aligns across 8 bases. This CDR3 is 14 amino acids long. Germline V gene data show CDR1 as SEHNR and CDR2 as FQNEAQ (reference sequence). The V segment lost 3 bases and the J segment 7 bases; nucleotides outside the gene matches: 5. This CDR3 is CASSFRTGLNIQYF. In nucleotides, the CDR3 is TGTGCCAGCAGCTTTAGGACAGGGCTGAACATTCAGTACTTC. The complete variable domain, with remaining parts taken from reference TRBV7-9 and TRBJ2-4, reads DTGVSQNPRHKITKRGQNVTFRCDPISEHNRLYWYRQTLGQGPEFLTYFQNEAQLEKSRLLSDRFSAERPKGSFSTLEIQRTEQGDSAMYLCASSFRTGLNIQYFGAGTRLSVL.

The CDR3 nucleotides are TGTGCCAGCAGCTTACAGTTAAATGAATATGGCTACACCTTC. Translated: CASSLQLNEYGYTF. This chain uses TRBV7-2 with TRBJ1-2; D not resolved. The CDR3 sequence is 14 residues long. V was pared by 2 bases and J by 5 bases, with 12 bases between. CDR1 and CDR2 (germline): SGHTA, FQGNSA. Together with reference TRBV7-2 and TRBJ1-2, the CDR3 gives the full variable domain: GAGVSQSPSNKVTEKGKDVELRCDPISGHTALYWYRQSLGQGLEFLIYFQGNSAPDKSGLPSDRFSAERTGGSVSTLTIQRTQQEDSAVYLCASSLQLNEYGYTFGSGTRLTVV.

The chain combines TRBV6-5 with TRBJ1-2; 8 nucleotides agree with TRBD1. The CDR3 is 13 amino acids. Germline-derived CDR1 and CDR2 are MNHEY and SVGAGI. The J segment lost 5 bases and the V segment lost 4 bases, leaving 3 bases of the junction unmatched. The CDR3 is CASSSGGAYGYTF. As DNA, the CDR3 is TGTGCCAGCAGTTCAGGGGGCGCGTATGGCTACACCTTC.

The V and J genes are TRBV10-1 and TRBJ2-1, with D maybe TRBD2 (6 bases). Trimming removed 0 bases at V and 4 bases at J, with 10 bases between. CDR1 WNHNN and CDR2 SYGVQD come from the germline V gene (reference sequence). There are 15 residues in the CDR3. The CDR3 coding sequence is TGCGCCAGCAGTGAGTCCCGGGGGATATACAATGAGCAGTTCTTC. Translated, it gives CASSESRGIYNEQFF.

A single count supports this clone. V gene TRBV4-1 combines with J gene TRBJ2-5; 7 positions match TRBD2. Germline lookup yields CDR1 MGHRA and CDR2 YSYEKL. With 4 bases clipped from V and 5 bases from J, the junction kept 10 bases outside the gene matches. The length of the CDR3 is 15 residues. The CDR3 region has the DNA TGCGCCAGCAGCCCGCGTAGACTAGCTGGGGAGACCCAGTACTTC. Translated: CASSPRRLAGETQYF.

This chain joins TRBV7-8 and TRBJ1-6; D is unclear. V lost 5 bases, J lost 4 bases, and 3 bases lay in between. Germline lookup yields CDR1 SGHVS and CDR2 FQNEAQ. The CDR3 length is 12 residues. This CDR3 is CASSPYNSPLHF. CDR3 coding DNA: TGTGCCAGCAGCCCTTATAATTCACCCCTCCACTTT.

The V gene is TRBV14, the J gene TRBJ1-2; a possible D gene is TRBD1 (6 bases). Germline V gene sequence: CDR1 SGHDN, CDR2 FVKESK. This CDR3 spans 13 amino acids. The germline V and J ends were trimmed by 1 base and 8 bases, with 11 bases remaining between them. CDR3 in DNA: TGTGCCAGCAGCCAAGCTACAGGGTACGGCTACACCTTC. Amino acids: CASSQATGYGYTF.

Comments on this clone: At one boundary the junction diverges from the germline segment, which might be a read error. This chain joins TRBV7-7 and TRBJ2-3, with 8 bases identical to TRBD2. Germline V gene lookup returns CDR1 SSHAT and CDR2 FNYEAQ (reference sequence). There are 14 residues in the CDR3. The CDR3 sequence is CASSPGLGADTQYF. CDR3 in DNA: TGTGCTAGCAGCCCGGGACTAGGGGCAGATACGCAGTATTTT.

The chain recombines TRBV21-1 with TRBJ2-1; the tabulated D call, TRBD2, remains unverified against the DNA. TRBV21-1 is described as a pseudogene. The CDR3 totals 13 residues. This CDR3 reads CASSRAGNNEQFF. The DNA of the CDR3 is TGTGCCAGCAGCAGGGCCGGGAACAATGAGCAGTTCTTC.

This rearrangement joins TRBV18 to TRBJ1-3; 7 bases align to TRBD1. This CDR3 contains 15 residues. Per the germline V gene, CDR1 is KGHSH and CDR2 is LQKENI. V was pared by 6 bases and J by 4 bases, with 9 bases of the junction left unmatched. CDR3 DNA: TGTGCCAGCTCGCAGGGGTCGACAGGGGGAAACACCATATATTTT. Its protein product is CASSQGSTGGNTIYF.

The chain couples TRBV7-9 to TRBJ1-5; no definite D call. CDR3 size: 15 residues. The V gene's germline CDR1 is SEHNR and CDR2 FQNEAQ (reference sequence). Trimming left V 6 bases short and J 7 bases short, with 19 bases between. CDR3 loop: CASSSTRRSGQPQHF. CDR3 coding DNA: TGTGCCAGCAGTTCCACCAGGAGGTCTGGGCAGCCCCAGCATTTT. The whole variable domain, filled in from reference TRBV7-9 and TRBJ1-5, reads DTGVSQNPRHKITKRGQNVTFRCDPISEHNRLYWYRQTLGQGPEFLTYFQNEAQLEKSRLLSDRFSAERPKGSFSTLEIQRTEQGDSAMYLCASSSTRRSGQPQHFGDGTRLSIL.

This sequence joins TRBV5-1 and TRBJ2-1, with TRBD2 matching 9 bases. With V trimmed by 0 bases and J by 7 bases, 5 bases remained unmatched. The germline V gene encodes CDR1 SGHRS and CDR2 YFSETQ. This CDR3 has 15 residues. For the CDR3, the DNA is TGCGCCAGCAGCTTGGGGGCGGGGGGGCCAAATGAGCAGTTCTTC. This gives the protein CASSLGAGGPNEQFF.

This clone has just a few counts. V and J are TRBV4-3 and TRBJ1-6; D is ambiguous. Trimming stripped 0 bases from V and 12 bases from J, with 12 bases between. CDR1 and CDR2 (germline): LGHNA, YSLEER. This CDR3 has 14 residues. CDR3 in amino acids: CASSQDAGGRPLHF. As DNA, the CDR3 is TGCGCCAGCAGCCAAGATGCGGGAGGGAGACCCCTCCACTTT.

The CDR3 here is CASSRGQGAREQYF. In DNA form, the CDR3 reads TGTGCCAGCAGCCGCGGACAGGGGGCGAGGGAGCAGTACTTC. The chain joins TRBV11-2 to TRBJ2-7, with 11 nucleotides matching TRBD1. The V and J ends lost 5 bases and 7 bases, in that order; junction bases with no gene match: 7. Looked up from germline, CDR1 is SGHAT and CDR2 is FQNNGV. CDR3 length: 14 amino acids.